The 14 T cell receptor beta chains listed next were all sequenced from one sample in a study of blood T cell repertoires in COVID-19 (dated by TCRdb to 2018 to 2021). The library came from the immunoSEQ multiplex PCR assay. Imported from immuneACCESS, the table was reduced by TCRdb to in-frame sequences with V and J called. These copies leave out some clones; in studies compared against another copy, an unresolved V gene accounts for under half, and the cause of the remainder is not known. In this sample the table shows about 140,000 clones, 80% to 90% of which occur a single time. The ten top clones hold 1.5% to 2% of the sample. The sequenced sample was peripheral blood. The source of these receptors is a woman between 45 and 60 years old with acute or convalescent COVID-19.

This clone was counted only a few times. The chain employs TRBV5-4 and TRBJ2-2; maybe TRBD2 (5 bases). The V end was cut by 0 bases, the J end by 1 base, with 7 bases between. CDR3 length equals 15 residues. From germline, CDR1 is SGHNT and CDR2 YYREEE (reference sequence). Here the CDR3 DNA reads TGTGCCAGCAGCTTGGGGCGGGTGAACACCGGGGAGCTGTTTTTT. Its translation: CASSLGRVNTGELFF.

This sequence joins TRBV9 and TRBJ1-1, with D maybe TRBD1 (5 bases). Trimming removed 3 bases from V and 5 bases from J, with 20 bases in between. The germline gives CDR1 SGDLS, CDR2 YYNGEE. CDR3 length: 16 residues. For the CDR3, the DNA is TGTGCCAGCAGCGAGATGGCCCCTGGGGCACGAACTGAAGCTTTCTTT. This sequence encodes CASSEMAPGARTEAFF.

CDR3 DNA sequence: TGTGCCAGCAGCGTAGACGGACAGGGGGTAACTGAAGCTTTCTTT. Amino acids: CASSVDGQGVTEAFF. The chain employs TRBV9 and TRBJ1-1; 10 bases map to TRBD1. Looked up from germline, CDR1 is SGDLS and CDR2 is YYNGEE. This CDR3 region has 15 residues. Trimming took 0 bases from V and 5 from J; bases not matched to a gene: 4.

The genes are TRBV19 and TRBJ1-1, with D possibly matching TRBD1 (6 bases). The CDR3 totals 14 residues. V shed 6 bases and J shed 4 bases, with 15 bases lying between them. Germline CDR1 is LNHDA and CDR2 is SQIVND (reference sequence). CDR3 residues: CASSSTPGVTEAFF. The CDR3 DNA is TGTGCCAGTAGCTCGACACCAGGGGTCACTGAAGCTTTCTTT.

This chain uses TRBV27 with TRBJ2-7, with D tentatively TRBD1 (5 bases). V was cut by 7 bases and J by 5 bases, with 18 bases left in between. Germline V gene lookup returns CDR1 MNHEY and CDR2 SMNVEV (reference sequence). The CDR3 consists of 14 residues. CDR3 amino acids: CASTSTQGFDEQYF. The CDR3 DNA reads TGTGCCAGCACCTCAACCCAGGGATTTGACGAGCAGTACTTC.

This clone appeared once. The CDR3 nucleotides read TGTGCCAGCAGTTTGGACAGAATGAATCAGCCCCAGCATTTT. It translates to CASSLDRMNQPQHF. The chain joins TRBV6-5 to TRBJ1-5; D is possibly TRBD1 (6 bases). This CDR3 has 14 residues. In germline, CDR1 is MNHEY, CDR2 SVGAGI. V dropped 4 bases and J dropped 4 bases, with 11 bases sitting between them.

In DNA form, the CDR3 reads TGCAGCGTTGAAGTGTGGGCAGACATGAACACTGAAGCTTTCTTT. Translation gives CSVEVWADMNTEAFF. V is TRBV29-1 and J is TRBJ1-1; D ambiguous. Between the trimmed V and J ends, which lost 1 base and 0 bases, there was a span of 12 bases. Germline-derived CDR1 and CDR2 are SQVTM and ANQGSEA. This CDR3 spans 15 amino acids. Using reference TRBV29-1 and TRBJ1-1 for the parts outside the CDR3, the full variable domain is SAVISQKPSRDICQRGTSLTIQCQVDSQVTMMFWYRQQPGQSLTLIATANQGSEATYESGFVIDKFPISRPNLTFSTLTVSNMSPEDSSIYLCSVEVWADMNTEAFFGQGTRLTVV.

This CDR3 is CASSYNDRAYEQYF. The CDR3, as DNA: TGTGCCAGCAGTTACAATGACAGGGCGTACGAGCAGTACTTC. The chain is built from TRBV6-5 and TRBJ2-7, with 7 nucleotides matching TRBD1. The CDR3 covers 14 residues. Germline-derived CDR1 and CDR2 are MNHEY and SVGAGI. The V and J ends lost 2 bases and 4 bases, in that order; junction bases with no gene match: 5.

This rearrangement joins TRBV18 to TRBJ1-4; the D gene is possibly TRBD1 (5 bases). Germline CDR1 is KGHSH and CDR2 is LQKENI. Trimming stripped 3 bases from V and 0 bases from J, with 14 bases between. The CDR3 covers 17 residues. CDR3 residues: CASSPQATDATNEKLFF. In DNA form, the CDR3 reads TGTGCCAGCTCACCCCAGGCGACAGATGCAACTAATGAAAAACTGTTTTTT.

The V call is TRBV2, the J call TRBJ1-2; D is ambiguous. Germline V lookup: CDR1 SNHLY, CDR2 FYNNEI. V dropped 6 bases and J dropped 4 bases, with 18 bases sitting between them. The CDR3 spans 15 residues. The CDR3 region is CASRYEGTASYGYTF. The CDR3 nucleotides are TGTGCCAGCAGGTATGAGGGAACAGCATCCTATGGCTACACCTTC. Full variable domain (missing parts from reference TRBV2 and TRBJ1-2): EPEVTQTPSHQVTQMGQEVILRCVPISNHLYFYWYRQILGQKVEFLVSFYNNEISEKSEIFDDQFSVERPDGSNFTLKIRSTKLEDSAMYFCASRYEGTASYGYTFGSGTRLTVV.

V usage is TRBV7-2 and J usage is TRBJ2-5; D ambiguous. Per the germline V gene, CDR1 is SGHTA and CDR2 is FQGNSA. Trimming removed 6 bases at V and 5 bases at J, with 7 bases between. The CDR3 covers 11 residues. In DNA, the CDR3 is TGTGCCAGCAGGGCCGGGGAGACCCAGTACTTC. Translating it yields CASRAGETQYF.

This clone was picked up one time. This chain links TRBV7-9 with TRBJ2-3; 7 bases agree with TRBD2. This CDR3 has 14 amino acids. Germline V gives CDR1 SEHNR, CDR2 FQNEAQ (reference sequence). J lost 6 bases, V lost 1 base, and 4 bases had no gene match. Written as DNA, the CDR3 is TGTGCCAGCAGCTTAGGGGGACTAACCGATACGCAGTATTTT. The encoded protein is CASSLGGLTDTQYF.

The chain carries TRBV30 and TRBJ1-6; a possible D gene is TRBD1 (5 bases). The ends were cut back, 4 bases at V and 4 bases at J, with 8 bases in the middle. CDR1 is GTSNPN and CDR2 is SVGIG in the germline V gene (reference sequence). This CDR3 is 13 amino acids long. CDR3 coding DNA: TGTGCCTGGACAGGGCGGTATAATTCACCCCTCCACTTT. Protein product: CAWTGRYNSPLHF.

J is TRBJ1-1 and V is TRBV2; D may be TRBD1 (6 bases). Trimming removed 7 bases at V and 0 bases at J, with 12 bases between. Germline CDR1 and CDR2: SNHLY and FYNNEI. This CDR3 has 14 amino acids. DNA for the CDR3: TGTGCCAGCACGACAGGTTCCCTGAACACTGAAGCTTTCTTT. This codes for CASTTGSLNTEAFF.